A single sample is the source of the 7 T cell receptor beta chains below, sequenced in a study of spatial heterogeneity in lung cancer. TCRdb independently ran MiXCR on the 5' RACE reads; one entry per CDR3 protein. The table has around 110,000 distinct CDR3 sequences, 9.5% to 15% seen once. Indicated time point: blood at routine non-recurrence follow-up after resection. The authors sequenced whole RNA from tumor, nontumor lung or frozen PBMC without sorting. This specimen consisted of PBMCs, obtained at follow-up. These receptors originate from a male donor with early-stage non-small cell lung cancer.

This clonotype was seen a handful of times. The V gene is TRBV12-3 or TRBV12-4, the J gene TRBJ1-2; no clear D. The CDR3 is 13 amino acids. Trimming removed 10 bases at V and 2 bases at J, with 14 bases between. CDR3 sequence reads: CATYLGRNYGYTF. The CDR3 bases are TGTGCCACTTATCTTGGGAGGAACTATGGCTACACCTTC.

This chain links TRBV20-1 with TRBJ2-3, with 9 bases that match TRBD2. The germline V gene encodes CDR1 DFQATT and CDR2 SNEGSKA (reference sequence). The CDR3 is 16 residues long. J gave up 0 bases and V 5 bases, and 9 bases lay outside the gene matches. The chain's CDR3 is CSAGGASGASTDTQYF. The CDR3, as DNA: TGCAGTGCTGGGGGGGCTAGCGGGGCCAGCACAGATACGCAGTATTTT.

There are a few counts of this clonotype. The chain links TRBV2 to TRBJ2-3, with 15 positions matching TRBD2. V shed 6 bases, J shed 7 bases, and the junction held 5 bases outside the gene matches. This CDR3 is 15 amino acids long. The V gene's germline CDR1 is SNHLY and CDR2 FYNNEI. DNA for the CDR3: TGTGCCAGCAGGGCCGGGACTAGCGGGAGGAATACGCAGTATTTT. It is translated as CASRAGTSGRNTQYF. The variable domain in full, with the rest retrieved from reference TRBV2 and TRBJ2-3, is EPEVTQTPSHQVTQMGQEVILRCVPISNHLYFYWYRQILGQKVEFLVSFYNNEISEKSEIFDDQFSVERPDGSNFTLKIRSTKLEDSAMYFCASRAGTSGRNTQYFGPGTRLTVL.

The table lists this clonotype with many counts. The chain employs TRBV20-1 and TRBJ2-3; TRBD1 matches 10 bases. This CDR3 is 13 amino acids long. Germline-derived CDR1 and CDR2 are DFQATT and SNEGSKA (reference sequence). The V gene end was trimmed by 3 bases and the J gene end by 5 bases; junction bases not matched to a gene: 2. The CDR3 is CSASGTGEDTQYF. Written as DNA, the CDR3 is TGCAGTGCTAGCGGGACAGGGGAAGATACGCAGTATTTT.

This clonotype was found a few times. The chain recombines TRBV18 with TRBJ1-2, with a possible D match to TRBD1 (6 bases). The CDR3 runs 12 residues. Trimming took off 2 bases at V and 7 bases at J, with 8 bases between the two ends. The germline CDR1 and CDR2 sequences are KGHSH and LQKENI. CDR3 in amino acids: CASSPGTTGYTF. DNA of the CDR3: TGTGCCAGCTCACCAGGGACAACTGGCTACACCTTC. Full variable domain (missing parts from reference TRBV18 and TRBJ1-2): NAGVMQNPRHLVRRRGQEARLRCSPMKGHSHVYWYRQLPEEGLKFMVYLQKENIIDESGMPKERFSAEFPKEGPSILRIQQVVRGDSAAYFCASSPGTTGYTFGSGTRLTVV.

A note on this clonotype: One end of the junction fails to match germline, which may point to a read error. The CDR3 DNA follows: TGCAGCGTTGAAGATCTGAGGGTTCTCCACTTC. Translating it yields CSVEDLRVLHF. V is TRBV29-1 and J is TRBJ2-7; TRBD2 is a possible D gene (5 bases). CDR3 length: 11 amino acids. Germline CDR1 is SQVTM and CDR2 is ANQGSEA.

This clonotype was observed many times. The chain combines TRBV12-3 or TRBV12-4 with TRBJ2-2; no clear D. The CDR3 is made up of 13 amino acids. With 6 bases removed from V and 1 base from J, the gap between germline ends came to 6 bases. The CDR3 coding sequence is TGTGCCAGCAGCCTAGAGAACACCGGGGAGCTGTTTTTT. This gives the protein CASSLENTGELFF.